A selection of T cell receptor beta chains follows, all from one sample in a study of blood T cell repertoires in COVID-19. Repertoires were generated with immunoSEQ multiplex PCR, while TCRdb's copy carries only in-frame clones and drops some. The sample contains about 26,000 clones, 90% of which appear only once. The sample consisted of peripheral blood. The receptor set was obtained from an older woman with active COVID-19. CDR3s include the opening cysteine and the closing phenylalanine or tryptophan. Fields, in order: clone size, D gene, V gene, J gene, CDR3 length, CDR3 DNA, CDR3 protein. The D gene is left open where the match is weak. Some rows have no size entry. The others give once, few or many, or a class for an expanded clone.

NA,NA,TRBV5-6,TRBJ1-4,15,TGTGCCAGCAGCTTGGGAACAGGACCGGGTGAAAAACTGTTTTTT,CASSLGTGPGEKLFF
NA,TRBD2,TRBV30,TRBJ2-1,14,TGTGCCTGGAAGGGGGGACTAGCGTCGGATGAGCAGTTCTTC,CAWKGGLASDEQFF
NA,NA,TRBV28,TRBJ1-1,15,TGTGCCAGCAGTTTGTCCGGGGGGGCTGCGACTGAAGCTTTCTTT,CASSLSGGAATEAFF
once,TRBD1,TRBV28,TRBJ2-5,16,TGTGCCAGCAGTCCGCTAGGACAGGGGGCGGCGGAGACCCAGTACTTC,CASSPLGQGAAETQYF
once,TRBD1,TRBV7-7,TRBJ2-5,15,TGTGCCAGCAGCATGAGGACAGGGCCGCAAGAGACCCAGTACTTC,CASSMRTGPQETQYF
once,TRBD1,TRBV6-7,TRBJ2-5,16,TGTGCCAGCAGTGGACAGGGTGAGTGGTACCAAGAGACCCAGTACTTC,CASSGQGEWYQETQYF
NA,NA,TRBV11-2,TRBJ1-6,16,TGTGCCAGCAGCTACGAGACAGGCGTTGCAAATTCACCCCTCCACTTT,CASSYETGVANSPLHF
NA,NA,TRBV5-1,TRBJ1-1,11,TGCGCCAGCAGCTCGAGTAGTGAAGCTTTCTTT,CASSSSSEAFF
once,NA,TRBV24-1,TRBJ2-3,12,TGTGCCACCGCGACTAGCACAGATACGCAGTATTTT,CATATSTDTQYF
NA,NA,TRBV19,TRBJ2-3,15,TGTGCCAGTAGTATAACGGGACTTATCACAGATACGCAGTATTTT,CASSITGLITDTQYF
once,TRBD1,TRBV30,TRBJ2-7,15,TGTGCCTGGACGGGCAGGGGGCGCGAAGGGACCGAGCAGTACTTC,CAWTGRGREGTEQYF
NA,TRBD2,TRBV7-2,TRBJ2-1,15,TGTGCCAGCAGCTTTAGCGGGACCCGGGGGAGTGAGCAGTTCTTC,CASSFSGTRGSEQFF
NA,TRBD1,TRBV11-1,TRBJ2-7,15,TGTGCCAGCAGCAGAGGGCAGGGGGCCTTTCACGAGCAGTACTTC,CASSRGQGAFHEQYF
NA,NA,TRBV11-2,TRBJ2-1,13,TGTGCCAGCAGGAGACTAGGTCGAAATGAGCAGTTCTTC,CASRRLGRNEQFF
NA,NA,TRBV18,TRBJ2-3,13,TGTGCCAGCTCAGAGGGAGCCGAAGATACGCAGTATTTT,CASSEGAEDTQYF
NA,TRBD2,TRBV7-9,TRBJ2-3,15,TGTGCCAGCAGCTTAGCGGGAGGGGAGGCAGATACGCAGTATTTT,CASSLAGGEADTQYF
NA,TRBD2,TRBV25-1,TRBJ2-1,16,TGTGCCAGCAGTACCACCCGGGGGGTTCTATACAATGAGCAGTTCTTC,CASSTTRGVLYNEQFF
once,NA,TRBV5-1,TRBJ2-3,16,TGCGCCAGCAGCCAGGGACTGGATTCTAGCACAGATACGCAGTATTTT,CASSQGLDSSTDTQYF
NA,TRBD1,TRBV4-1,TRBJ2-1,16,TGCGCCAGCAGCCAAGGGGACAGGGGCTCCTACAATGAGCAGTTCTTC,CASSQGDRGSYNEQFF
NA,NA,TRBV6-5,TRBJ2-2,14,TGTGCCAGCAGGCTAGGAGGGAACACCGGGGAGCTGTTTTTT,CASRLGGNTGELFF
NA,TRBD1,TRBV28,TRBJ1-2,15,TGTGCCAGCAGTATGACCGGGACAGCTAACTATGGCTACACCTTC,CASSMTGTANYGYTF
NA,NA,TRBV19,TRBJ1-1,14,TGTGCCAGTAGTATAGGAGGATCTAACACTGAAGCTTTCTTT,CASSIGGSNTEAFF
NA,TRBD2,TRBV24-1,TRBJ2-3,13,TGTGCCACCAGTCCGGGAGGGCCCGATACGCAGTATTTT,CATSPGGPDTQYF
NA,NA,TRBV11-2,TRBJ1-2,14,TGTGCCAGCACCCTCGAGGGGGCTAACTATGGCTACACCTTC,CASTLEGANYGYTF
NA,NA,TRBV29-1,TRBJ2-1,14,TGCAGCGTTAGACTAGCGCACAGGGGTAATGAGCAGTTCTTC,CSVRLAHRGNEQFF
NA,TRBD1,TRBV27,TRBJ1-2,13,TGTGCCAGCAGTCCCCGACAGGGATATGGCTACACCTTC,CASSPRQGYGYTF
once,NA,TRBV15,TRBJ1-3,14,TGTGCCACCAGCAGACGGAGCACTGGAAACACCATATATTTT,CATSRRSTGNTIYF
NA,TRBD2,TRBV24-1,TRBJ2-7,13,TGTGCCACCAGGTACGGGGGGTTAGACGAGCAGTACTTC,CATRYGGLDEQYF
NA,TRBD1,TRBV5-4,TRBJ2-5,14,TGTGCCAGCAGAACCGGGACAGGGGGAGAGACCCAGTACTTC,CASRTGTGGETQYF
NA,NA,TRBV6-5,TRBJ1-4,15,TGTGCCAGCACCACAACAGCTGCAACTAATGAAAAACTGTTTTTT,CASTTTAATNEKLFF
NA,NA,TRBV29-1,TRBJ2-7,13,TGCAGCGTTGCAGGAGGGAAGTCCTACGAGCAGTACTTC,CSVAGGKSYEQYF
NA,NA,TRBV20-1,TRBJ2-7,8,TGCAGTTCGGACGAGCAGTACTTC,CSSDEQYF
NA,TRBD2,TRBV30,TRBJ2-1,17,TGTGCCTGGAAACCCAAATCGGGGGGGATGACCTACAATGAGCAGTTCTTC,CAWKPKSGGMTYNEQFF
NA,TRBD2,TRBV7-2,TRBJ2-1,17,TGTGCCAGCAGCCCCCATCGTAGGGGAGCGGGAGTAGATGAGCAGTTCTTC,CASSPHRRGAGVDEQFF
NA,TRBD2,TRBV2,TRBJ2-3,16,TGTGCCAGCAGGGGGACTAGCGGGAGGGCCTCAGATACGCAGTATTTT,CASRGTSGRASDTQYF
NA,NA,TRBV4-2,TRBJ2-2,16,TGTGCCAGCAGCCAAGTAGGCGGGACGGGCACCGGGGAGCTGTTTTTT,CASSQVGGTGTGELFF
NA,NA,TRBV7-2,TRBJ1-2,16,TGTGCCAGCAGCTTAAGTGCAGGGATCGGCTACTATGGCTACACCTTC,CASSLSAGIGYYGYTF
NA,TRBD1,TRBV28,TRBJ2-1,14,TGTGCCAGCAGTCGACAGGGGCTAAGGAATGAGCAGTTCTTC,CASSRQGLRNEQFF
NA,TRBD1,TRBV4-3,TRBJ2-3,20,TGCGCCAGCAGCCACACCGGGACAGGGATGTCGCGCGGAGGGGGGGATACGCAGTATTTT,CASSHTGTGMSRGGGDTQYF
NA,NA,TRBV7-2,TRBJ2-1,15,TGTGCCAGCAGCTTGGACTCCAACTCCTACAATGAGCAGTTCTTC,CASSLDSNSYNEQFF
NA,TRBD1,TRBV6-4,TRBJ2-2,21,TGTGCCAGCAGTGACCCGCAGACCGGACAGGCCCAAAAGGGGTACACCGGGGAGCTGTTTTTT,CASSDPQTGQAQKGYTGELFF
NA,NA,TRBV5-6,TRBJ2-6,15,TGTGCCAGCAGTTTGGGGAGTTTCGGGGCCAACGTCCTGACTTTC,CASSLGSFGANVLTF
NA,TRBD2,TRBV3-1/TRBV3-2,TRBJ2-7,16,TGTGCCAGCAGCCAAGTCGGAGGACTAGCCGACTACGAGCAGTACTTC,CASSQVGGLADYEQYF
NA,TRBD2,TRBV7-2,TRBJ2-5,16,TGTGCCAGCAGCTCCCGCCGGCTAGCGGGAGGAGAGACCCAGTACTTC,CASSSRRLAGGETQYF
NA,NA,TRBV2,TRBJ2-1,14,TGTGCCAGCAGTGAGTTGGTTGGCGGTGGTGAGCAGTTCTTC,CASSELVGGGEQFF
once,NA,TRBV7-2,TRBJ2-2,15,TGTGCCAGCAGCTTAGCAGGGGTGAACACCGGGGAGCTGTTTTTT,CASSLAGVNTGELFF
NA,NA,TRBV7-9,TRBJ2-5,17,TGTGCCAGCAGCTTAGGAGGGAACTATGGGGACATAGAGACCCAGTACTTC,CASSLGGNYGDIETQYF
NA,TRBD1,TRBV28,TRBJ2-5,16,TGTGCCAGCAGCTCTCGACAGGGGGCGCCTGAGGAGACCCAGTACTTC,CASSSRQGAPEETQYF
NA,NA,TRBV28,TRBJ2-5,14,TGTGCCAGCATTAACGGGGTTAGTAAAGAGACCCAGTACTTC,CASINGVSKETQYF
NA,NA,TRBV5-4,TRBJ2-7,14,TGTGCCAGCAGCTTGGGTCTCGGACTCTACGAGCAGTACTTC,CASSLGLGLYEQYF
NA,TRBD1,TRBV3-1/TRBV3-2,TRBJ1-5,18,TGTGCCAGCAGCCAAGGTATGCCGGGACAGGGGGCGGGTCAGCCCCAGCATTTT,CASSQGMPGQGAGQPQHF
NA,NA,TRBV11-2,TRBJ1-6,15,TGTGCCAGCAGACCCGGGACAAGCAGACTTTCACCCCTCCACTTT,CASRPGTSRLSPLHF
NA,TRBD1,TRBV27,TRBJ1-2,12,TGTGCCAGCAGTCGGCAGGGGGTTGGCTACACCTTC,CASSRQGVGYTF
NA,TRBD1,TRBV6-6,TRBJ1-2,14,TGTGCCAGTGAACCGGGACAGGGAAACTATGGCTACACCTTC,CASEPGQGNYGYTF
NA,NA,TRBV2,TRBJ1-3,14,TGTGCCAGCAGGCTTAGGGGATCTGGAAACACCATATATTTT,CASRLRGSGNTIYF
NA,NA,TRBV19,TRBJ1-4,17,TGTGCCAGTAGTATCTCGGGCAGGGGCAGGGGAAAAGAAAAACTGTTTTTT,CASSISGRGRGKEKLFF
NA,NA,TRBV2,TRBJ2-7,15,TGTGCCAGCAGTGTGGGGGGTGACAGTACCTACGAGCAGTACTTC,CASSVGGDSTYEQYF
once,TRBD2,TRBV9,TRBJ2-1,15,TGTGCCAGCAGCACATTAGCGGGAGCCTACAATGAGCAGTTCTTC,CASSTLAGAYNEQFF
NA,NA,TRBV7-9,TRBJ1-4,14,TGTGCCAGCAGCTTACAAGGGGTGGATGAAAAACTGTTTTTT,CASSLQGVDEKLFF